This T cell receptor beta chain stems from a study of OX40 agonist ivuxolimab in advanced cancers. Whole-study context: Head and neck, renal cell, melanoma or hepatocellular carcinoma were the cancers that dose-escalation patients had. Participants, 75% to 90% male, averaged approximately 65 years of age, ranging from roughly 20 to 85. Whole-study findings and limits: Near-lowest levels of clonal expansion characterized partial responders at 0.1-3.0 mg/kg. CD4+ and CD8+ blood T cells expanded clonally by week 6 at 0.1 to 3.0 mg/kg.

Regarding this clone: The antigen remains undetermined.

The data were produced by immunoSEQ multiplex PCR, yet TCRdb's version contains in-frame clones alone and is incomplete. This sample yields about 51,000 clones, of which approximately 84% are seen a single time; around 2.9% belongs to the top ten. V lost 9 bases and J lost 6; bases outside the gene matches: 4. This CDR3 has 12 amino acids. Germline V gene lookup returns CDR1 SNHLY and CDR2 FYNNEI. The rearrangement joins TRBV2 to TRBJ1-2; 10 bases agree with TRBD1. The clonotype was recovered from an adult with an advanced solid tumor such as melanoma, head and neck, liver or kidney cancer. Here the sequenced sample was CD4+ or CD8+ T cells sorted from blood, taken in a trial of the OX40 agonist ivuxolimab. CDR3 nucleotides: TGTGCCAGGGGACAGGGGAGGGATGGCTACACCTTC. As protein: CARGQGRDGYTF.